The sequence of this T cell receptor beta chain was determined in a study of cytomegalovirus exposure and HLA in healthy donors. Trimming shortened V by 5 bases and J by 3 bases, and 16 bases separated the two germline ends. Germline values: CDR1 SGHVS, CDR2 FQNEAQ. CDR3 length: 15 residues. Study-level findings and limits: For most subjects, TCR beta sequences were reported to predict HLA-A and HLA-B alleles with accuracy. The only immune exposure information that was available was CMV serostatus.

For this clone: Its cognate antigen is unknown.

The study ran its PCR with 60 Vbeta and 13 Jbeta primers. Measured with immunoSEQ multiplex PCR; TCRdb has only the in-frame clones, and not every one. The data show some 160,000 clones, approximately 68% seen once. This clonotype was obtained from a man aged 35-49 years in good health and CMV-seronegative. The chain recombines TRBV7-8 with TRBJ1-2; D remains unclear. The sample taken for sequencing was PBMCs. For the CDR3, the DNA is TGTGCCAGCAGCGTCGAAGGGAGGAAGGACTATGGCTACACCTTC. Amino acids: CASSVEGRKDYGYTF.